The sample holds a few counts of the clone carrying this TCR beta chain. The antigen is undetermined. Building the TCR beta libraries relied on iRepertoire HTBI primers, and CDR3 regions underwent Arm-PCR. TCRdb passed the multiplex PCR reads through MiXCR, listing each CDR3 protein once. The table includes approximately 490,000 distinct CDR3 sequences, 15% to 20% detected once. The data were taken from a study of regulatory T cells in long-lasting Graves disease. The study's findings and limits: Persistent Graves' patients had lower TCR diversity than newly diagnosed ones. Newly diagnosed disease favored TRBV20-1 and TRBJ2-1 over persistent disease.

The time point was: newly diagnosed GD, antithyroid drugs for less than 3 months. Making the TCR library involved RNA that had been extracted from PBMCs. V dropped 6 bases and J dropped 7 bases, with 15 bases sitting between them. The length of the CDR3 is 13 residues. The germline gives CDR1 SNHLY, CDR2 FYNNEI. The data were also submitted as part of a second study, on T cells in Graves' hyperthyroidism and ophthalmopathy. That study reports: Using the HTBI primer set, a first-round RT-PCR was run on the TCR CDR3.

The receptor was isolated from a man aged 35 to 55 with Graves disease. Sample: peripheral blood mononuclear cells (PBMCs), taken at new diagnosis, from a patient treated with antithyroid drugs. V is TRBV2 and J is TRBJ1-2, with D possibly matching TRBD1 (6 bases). This chain's CDR3 is CASSVSGASGYTF. DNA of the CDR3: TGTGCCAGCAGCGTGTCAGGGGCGAGTGGCTACACCTTC.